A single sample is the source of the 31 T cell receptor beta chains below, sequenced in a study of T cell responses to AZD1222 COVID-19 vaccine. The assay was immunoSEQ multiplex PCR, and TCRdb's table has in-frame clones only and misses some. The sample yields 110,000 to 150,000 clones, 85% to 95% seen once. The sample was peripheral blood, taken on day 0 of AZD1222 vaccination. All receptors come from an adult in good health.

The chain carries TRBV12-3 or TRBV12-4 and TRBJ1-2; D not certain. CDR3 size: 12 residues. V was clipped by 8 bases and J by 7 bases, with 14 bases between them. The CDR3 region is CASARVGSGYTF. In DNA, the CDR3 is TGTGCCAGCGCTCGCGTAGGTTCTGGCTACACCTTC.

The chain is built from TRBV30 and TRBJ1-1, with TRBD1 as a possible D gene (5 bases). Per the germline V gene, CDR1 is GTSNPN and CDR2 is SVGIG (reference sequence). The CDR3 is 12 amino acids. V was clipped by 7 bases and J by 2 bases, with 11 bases between them. CDR3 bases: TGTGCCTCGACAGAAATAAACACTGAAGCTTTCTTT. Its translation is CASTEINTEAFF.

The gene calls are TRBV5-8 and TRBJ1-1; D uncertain. The CDR3 consists of 15 residues. The germline V gene has CDR1 SGHTS and CDR2 YDEGEE. V lost 2 bases and J lost 1, with 12 bases in between. CDR3 coding DNA: TGTGCCAGCAGCTTAGGGCCCCCAACGAACACTGAAGCTTTCTTT. Its protein is CASSLGPPTNTEAFF.

V and J are TRBV5-1 and TRBJ2-1; 10 bases fit TRBD2. Trimming removed 2 bases from V and 5 bases from J; junction bases left unmatched: 4. Germline CDR1 SGHRS, CDR2 YFSETQ. This CDR3 region has 15 residues. CDR3 amino acids: CASSLPLAGNNEQFF. Written as DNA, the CDR3 is TGCGCCAGCAGCTTACCACTAGCGGGGAACAATGAGCAGTTCTTC.

The chain combines TRBV6-5 with TRBJ2-5; D is tentatively TRBD1 or TRBD2 (5 bases each). V gave up 6 bases and J gave up 2 bases, with 16 bases separating them. The CDR3 has 15 residues. Germline CDR1 and CDR2: MNHEY and SVGAGI. CDR3 protein: CASRRYGDRQETQYF. In nucleotides, the CDR3 is TGTGCCAGCAGACGCTATGGGGACCGACAAGAGACCCAGTACTTC.

This chain links TRBV7-3 with TRBJ1-5; possibly TRBD1 for D (5 bases). This CDR3 is built from 17 residues. From germline, CDR1 is SGHTA and CDR2 FQGTGA. Trimming took off 0 bases at V and 1 base at J, with 13 bases between the two ends. As DNA, the CDR3 is TGTGCCAGCAGCTTAACCGGGCAGGGTGGGAGCAATCAGCCCCAGCATTTT. Its protein is CASSLTGQGGSNQPQHF.

The CDR3 here is CATSDSYGYTF. The CDR3 DNA sequence: TGTGCCACCAGTGATTCCTATGGCTACACCTTC. The chain recombines TRBV24-1 with TRBJ1-2; D gene ambiguous. Trimming stripped 2 bases from V and 4 bases from J, with 1 base between. The CDR3 totals 11 residues. From germline, CDR1 is KGHDR and CDR2 SFDVKD.

This chain uses TRBV3-1 (or the pseudogene TRBV3-2) with TRBJ1-1, with no clear D. CDR1 is LGHDT, CDR2 YNNKEL, per germline (reference sequence). Trimming removed 3 bases at V and 4 bases at J, with 9 bases between. CDR3 length: 13 residues. CDR3 protein: CASSQEGSTEAFF. CDR3 DNA: TGTGCCAGCAGCCAGGAAGGTTCCACTGAAGCTTTCTTT.

V gene TRBV4-1 combines with J gene TRBJ1-2; the D gene is possibly TRBD1 (6 bases). CDR1 and CDR2 from the germline V gene are MGHRA and YSYEKL. The CDR3 has 14 amino acids. The germline V and J ends were trimmed by 4 bases and 8 bases, with 17 bases remaining between them. CDR3 nucleotide sequence: TGCGCCAGCAGCCCCCCCCGGGGGGCGAAGGGCTACACCTTC. It specifies CASSPPRGAKGYTF.

The chain carries TRBV10-3 and TRBJ1-5, with TRBD1 matching over 8 bases. J gave up 1 base and V 8 bases, and 1 base lay outside the gene matches. The CDR3 is 13 amino acids. Germline CDR1 and CDR2: ENHRY and SYGVKD. CDR3 nucleotides: TGTGCCATCCGACAGGGGAGCAATCAGCCCCAGCATTTT. As protein: CAIRQGSNQPQHF.

The chain couples TRBV5-5 to TRBJ1-5; D is perhaps TRBD1 (6 bases). The CDR3 has 14 residues. The germline V and J ends were trimmed by 2 bases and 4 bases, with 10 bases remaining between them. The V gene's germline CDR1 is SGHKS and CDR2 YYEKEE (reference sequence). The CDR3 loop reads CASSFQGSNQPQHF. CDR3 DNA: TGTGCCAGCAGCTTTCAGGGGTCGAATCAGCCCCAGCATTTT.

The chain carries TRBV4-2 and TRBJ2-3; 11 positions match TRBD2. After removal of 4 bases from V and 1 base from J, the junction contained 16 bases not matched to a gene. CDR1 is LGHNA, CDR2 YNFKEQ, per germline. This CDR3 is built from 20 residues. CDR3 sequence reads: CASSPSPGASGGQGTDTQYF. In DNA form, the CDR3 reads TGTGCCAGCAGCCCATCACCAGGGGCTAGCGGGGGGCAGGGCACAGATACGCAGTATTTT.

This clone was recorded only once. The CDR3 loop is CASSLTSARRGEQFF. The DNA of the CDR3 is TGTGCCAGCAGCTTGACTAGCGCCAGGAGGGGCGAGCAGTTCTTC. J is TRBJ2-1 and V is TRBV3-1 (or the pseudogene TRBV3-2), with TRBD2 matching over 8 bases. Germline V gives CDR1 LGHDT, CDR2 YNNKEL (reference sequence). J lost 10 bases, V lost 5 bases, and 13 bases had no gene match. This CDR3 contains 15 residues.

This clone has more than one count but fewer than ten. The rearrangement links TRBV27 to TRBJ1-6; 10 bases line up with TRBD1. The germline V gene has CDR1 MNHEY and CDR2 SMNVEV (reference sequence). J was trimmed by 4 bases and V by 6 bases; bases with no gene match: 12. The CDR3 totals 18 residues. The CDR3 reads CASSLRGGTGDYNSPLHF. The CDR3, as DNA: TGTGCCAGCAGCCTTCGGGGGGGGACAGGGGATTATAATTCACCCCTCCACTTT.

The J gene is TRBJ2-7, the V gene TRBV4-2; 8 bases agree with TRBD1. The length of the CDR3 is 15 residues. V lost 1 base and J lost 2; bases outside the gene matches: 4. Germline V CDR1 and CDR2: LGHNA, YNFKEQ. The chain's CDR3 is CASSQGQGFTYEQYF. In DNA, the CDR3 is TGTGCCAGCAGCCAAGGACAGGGGTTCACCTACGAGCAGTACTTC.

This clone was detected only once. The V gene is TRBV25-1, the J gene TRBJ1-3; 7 bases align to TRBD1. The germline gives CDR1 MGHDK, CDR2 SYGVNS. The CDR3 contains 17 residues. The V and J ends lost 3 bases and 0 bases, in that order; junction bases with no gene match: 8. The CDR3 region has the DNA TGTGCCAGCAGTGAGGCCCTGGGACAGCGCTCTGGAAACACCATATATTTT. Protein: CASSEALGQRSGNTIYF.

The chain has TRBV19 and TRBJ2-6, with unresolved D. CDR1 and CDR2 from the germline V gene are LNHDA and SQIVND (reference sequence). Trimming took off 3 bases at V and 0 bases at J, with 3 bases between the two ends. The CDR3 sequence is 14 residues long. The CDR3, as DNA: TGTGCCAGTAGTATTTACTCTGGGGCCAACGTCCTGACTTTC. Translating gives CASSIYSGANVLTF.

The J gene is TRBJ2-2, the V gene TRBV6-5; D gene ambiguous. The CDR3 covers 11 residues. The V end was cut by 7 bases, the J end by 7 bases, with 7 bases between. The germline gives CDR1 MNHEY, CDR2 SVGAGI. CDR3 region: CASTSHGELFF. The CDR3 DNA follows: TGTGCCAGCACAAGCCACGGGGAGCTGTTTTTT.

The chain links TRBV4-1 to TRBJ1-1; the D is unclear. The V end lost 1 base, the J end lost 5 bases, and 8 bases lay between the germline ends. The length of the CDR3 is 13 residues. In germline, CDR1 is MGHRA, CDR2 YSYEKL. CDR3 nucleotides: TGCGCCAGCAGCCAAGTTCTGAGGACTGAAGCTTTCTTT. This codes for CASSQVLRTEAFF.

The V and J genes are TRBV6-6 and TRBJ1-1, with D uncertain. Trimming stripped 7 bases from V and 5 bases from J, with 2 bases between. This CDR3 has 9 amino acids. CDR1 is MNHNY and CDR2 is SVGAGI in the germline V gene (reference sequence). The CDR3 bases are TGTGCCAGCACGACTGAAGCTTTCTTT. This sequence encodes CASTTEAFF.

The gene calls are TRBV19 and TRBJ1-2, with D perhaps matching TRBD1 (5 bases). V was shortened by 7 bases and J by 6 bases, with 15 bases between the two germline ends. Germline-derived CDR1 and CDR2 are LNHDA and SQIVND (reference sequence). The CDR3 spans 13 residues. The CDR3 is CASTPVGENGYTF. CDR3 sequence (DNA): TGTGCCAGTACTCCCGTGGGGGAAAATGGCTACACCTTC.

This clone is a singleton in its sample. The chain links TRBV7-9 to TRBJ1-5, with 7 positions matching TRBD1. The CDR3 has 17 residues. V lost 1 base to trimming and J lost 3 bases; unmatched junction nucleotides: 9. Germline V gene lookup returns CDR1 SEHNR and CDR2 FQNEAQ (reference sequence). CDR3 region: CASSLDRGSIHNQPQHF. CDR3 nucleotide sequence: TGTGCCAGCAGCTTAGACAGGGGATCGATTCACAATCAGCCCCAGCATTTT. Full variable domain (remainder filled in from reference TRBV7-9 and TRBJ1-5): DTGVSQNPRHKITKRGQNVTFRCDPISEHNRLYWYRQTLGQGPEFLTYFQNEAQLEKSRLLSDRFSAERPKGSFSTLEIQRTEQGDSAMYLCASSLDRGSIHNQPQHFGDGTRLSIL.

The genes are TRBV29-1 and TRBJ2-3, with TRBD1 matching over 7 bases. This CDR3 comprises 13 residues. The J segment lost 5 bases and the V segment lost 5 bases, leaving 7 bases of the junction unmatched. CDR1 is SQVTM, CDR2 ANQGSEA, per germline. DNA of the CDR3: TGCAGCGTTTCTAGGGGGCGTGGAGATACGCAGTATTTT. This encodes CSVSRGRGDTQYF.

The V and J genes are TRBV10-3 and TRBJ1-5; D unresolved. V lost 0 bases and J 5 bases, leaving 8 bases between the germline ends. Germline loops: CDR1 ENHRY, CDR2 SYGVKD. This CDR3 contains 14 residues. In DNA form, the CDR3 reads TGTGCCATCAGTGAGTCGACCCGGGATCAGCCCCAGCATTTT. Its translation: CAISESTRDQPQHF.

The chain couples TRBV11-2 to TRBJ1-3; TRBD1 matches at 7 bases. Germline V gene sequence: CDR1 SGHAT, CDR2 FQNNGV. Trimming took 3 bases from V and 7 from J; bases not matched to a gene: 6. This CDR3 is built from 14 residues. CDR3 region: CASSFDRDWNTIYF. The CDR3 nucleotides are TGTGCCAGCAGCTTTGACAGGGATTGGAACACCATATATTTT.

The gene calls are TRBV7-8 and TRBJ2-3, with TRBD2 matching 9 bases. The CDR3 has 17 residues. With V trimmed by 5 bases and J by 1 base, 10 bases remained unmatched. Germline values: CDR1 SGHVS, CDR2 FQNEAQ. This CDR3 is CASSRTWRGGRTDTQYF. The CDR3 DNA follows: TGTGCCAGCAGCCGCACGTGGCGGGGGGGCCGCACAGATACGCAGTATTTT.

The gene calls are TRBV5-1 and TRBJ1-1, with unresolved D. Trimming cost V 0 bases and J 5 bases, with 11 bases left between them. Germline V CDR1 and CDR2: SGHRS, YFSETQ. This CDR3 comprises 14 residues. CDR3 nucleotide sequence: TGCGCCAGCAGCTTGGAACGGGTTCAAACTGAAGCTTTCTTT. Translating gives CASSLERVQTEAFF.

V and J are TRBV4-1 and TRBJ1-2; D not certain. The germline V and J ends were trimmed by 1 base and 5 bases, with 11 bases remaining between them. Germline CDR1 and CDR2: MGHRA and YSYEKL. The CDR3 runs 14 residues. For the CDR3, the DNA is TGCGCCAGCAGCCAAGCCGAAAGGGATTATGGCTACACCTTC. Protein product: CASSQAERDYGYTF.

The gene calls are TRBV6-5 and TRBJ1-1; perhaps TRBD1 as D (5 bases). The CDR3 has 14 amino acids. Germline values: CDR1 MNHEY, CDR2 SVGAGI. The V and J ends lost 11 bases and 3 bases respectively, with 19 bases between them. The CDR3 DNA reads as TGTGCCGGCAAATCCAGGGATTTCTACACTGAAGCTTTCTTT. Its translation: CAGKSRDFYTEAFF.

This clone was observed once. The gene calls are TRBV6-5 and TRBJ2-2, with D uncertain. The V gene's germline CDR1 is MNHEY and CDR2 SVGAGI. CDR3 size: 11 residues. Deletions cut 7 bases from V and 3 bases from J, with 3 bases between. The CDR3 nucleotides read TGTGCCAGCACCTACACCGGGGAGCTGTTTTTT. Translated: CASTYTGELFF.

The chain carries TRBV5-1 and TRBJ1-6; TRBD1 matches 8 bases. V was clipped by 4 bases and J by 9 bases; unmatched bases: 6. CDR1 is SGHRS and CDR2 is YFSETQ in the germline V gene. The CDR3 runs to 14 residues. CDR3 in DNA: TGCGCCAGCAGCCAACGGACAGGGACTTCACCCCTCCACTTT. Encoded protein: CASSQRTGTSPLHF.